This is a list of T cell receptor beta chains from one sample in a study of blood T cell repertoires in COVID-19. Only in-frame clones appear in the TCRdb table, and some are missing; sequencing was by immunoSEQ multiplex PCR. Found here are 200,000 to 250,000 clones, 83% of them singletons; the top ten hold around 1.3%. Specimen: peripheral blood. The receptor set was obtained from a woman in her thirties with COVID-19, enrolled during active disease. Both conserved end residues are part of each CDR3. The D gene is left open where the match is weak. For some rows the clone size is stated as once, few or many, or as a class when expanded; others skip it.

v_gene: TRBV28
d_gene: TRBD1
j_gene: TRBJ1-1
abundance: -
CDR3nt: TGTGCCAGCACTGCAGGGGGTACGAGAGCTTTCTTT
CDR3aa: CASTAGGTRAFF

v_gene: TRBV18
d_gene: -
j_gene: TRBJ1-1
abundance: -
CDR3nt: TGTGCCAGCTCACAGAGGTCCACTGAAGCTTTCTTT
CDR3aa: CASSQRSTEAFF

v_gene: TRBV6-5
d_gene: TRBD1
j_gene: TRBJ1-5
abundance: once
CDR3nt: TGTGCCAGCAGCACGACAGGGGCCCTTAATCAGCCCCAGCATTTT
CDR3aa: CASSTTGALNQPQHF

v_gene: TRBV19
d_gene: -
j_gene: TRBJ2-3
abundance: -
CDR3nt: TGTGCCAGTAGCACAGGGACAGATACGCAGTATTTT
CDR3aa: CASSTGTDTQYF

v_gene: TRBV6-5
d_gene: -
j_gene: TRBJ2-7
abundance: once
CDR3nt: TGTGCCAGCAGTTACTCGAGGGAGCGTGTTTACGAGCAGTACTTC
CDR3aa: CASSYSRERVYEQYF

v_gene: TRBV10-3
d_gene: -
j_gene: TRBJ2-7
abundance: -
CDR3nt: TGTGCCATCAGTGAATGGAGCTACGAGCAGTACTTC
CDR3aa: CAISEWSYEQYF

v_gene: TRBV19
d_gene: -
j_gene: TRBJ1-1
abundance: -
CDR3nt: TGTGCCAGTAGTATAGACAGGGGTAACACTGAAGCTTTCTTT
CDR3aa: CASSIDRGNTEAFF

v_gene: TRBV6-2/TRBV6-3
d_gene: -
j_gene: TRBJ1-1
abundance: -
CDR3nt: TGTGCCAGCAGTTACTCCACGACAGGCATGAACACTGAAGCTTTCTTT
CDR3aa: CASSYSTTGMNTEAFF

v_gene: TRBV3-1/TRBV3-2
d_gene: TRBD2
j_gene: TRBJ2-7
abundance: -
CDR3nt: TGTGCCAGCAGCCAAATGGGGGCGGGGGGGGGCGAGCAGTACTTC
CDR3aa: CASSQMGAGGGEQYF

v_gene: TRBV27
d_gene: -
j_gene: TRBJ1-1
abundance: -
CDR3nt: TGTGCCAGCAGTTCTGGGGGAGGGTTGGGGATCACTGAAGCTTTCTTT
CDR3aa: CASSSGGGLGITEAFF

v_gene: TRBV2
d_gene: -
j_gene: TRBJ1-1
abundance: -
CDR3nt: TGTGCCACCTCCACCAATGGGGCGGTCACTGAAGCTTTCTTT
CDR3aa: CATSTNGAVTEAFF

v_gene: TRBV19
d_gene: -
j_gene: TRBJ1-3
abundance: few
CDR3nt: TGTGCCAGTACAGAGGCGAACACCATATATTTT
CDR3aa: CASTEANTIYF

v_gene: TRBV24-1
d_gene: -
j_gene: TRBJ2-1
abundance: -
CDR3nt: TGTGCCACCAGTGATTGCCCGACTGAGCCGCAATCCTACAATGAGCAGTTCTTC
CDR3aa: CATSDCPTEPQSYNEQFF

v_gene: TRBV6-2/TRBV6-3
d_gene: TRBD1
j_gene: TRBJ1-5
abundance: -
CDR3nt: TGTGCCAGCAGTTCAAACAGGGGGCGAGGTCAGCCCCAGCATTTT
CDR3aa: CASSSNRGRGQPQHF

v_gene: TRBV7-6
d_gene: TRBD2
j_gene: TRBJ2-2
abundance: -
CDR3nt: TGTGCCAGCAGCTCGCGGACTAGCGGGGGGGCCTGGAACACCGGGGAGCTGTTTTTT
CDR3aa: CASSSRTSGGAWNTGELFF

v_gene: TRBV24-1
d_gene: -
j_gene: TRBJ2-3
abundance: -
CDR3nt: TGTGCCACCAGTGACCCTGGCCGCGGTTCCACAGATACGCAGTATTTT
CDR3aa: CATSDPGRGSTDTQYF

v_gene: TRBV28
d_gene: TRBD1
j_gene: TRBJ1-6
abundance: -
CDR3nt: TGTGCCAGCAGTTTATCGGACAGGGTCTCACCCCTCCACTTT
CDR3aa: CASSLSDRVSPLHF

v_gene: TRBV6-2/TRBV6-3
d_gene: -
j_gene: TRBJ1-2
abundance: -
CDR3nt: TGTGCCAGCAGTTACAGGGCAGGGCGGTACTATGGCTACACCTTC
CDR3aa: CASSYRAGRYYGYTF

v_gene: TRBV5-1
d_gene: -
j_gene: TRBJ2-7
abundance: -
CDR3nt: TGCGCCAGCAGCTTGGGAGTTACGGGGGAGCAGTACTTC
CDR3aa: CASSLGVTGEQYF

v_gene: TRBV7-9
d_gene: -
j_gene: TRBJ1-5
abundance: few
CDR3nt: TGTGCCAGCAGCTTAGACGGGTCGATGGGCAATCAGCCCCAGCATTTT
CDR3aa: CASSLDGSMGNQPQHF

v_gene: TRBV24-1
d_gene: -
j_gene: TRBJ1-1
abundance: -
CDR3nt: TGTGCCACCAGTGATTGGGGGGACACTGAAGCTTTCTTT
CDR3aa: CATSDWGDTEAFF

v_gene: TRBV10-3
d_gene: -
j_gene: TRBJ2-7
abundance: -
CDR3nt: TGTGCCATCAGTGGAGACAGCTACGAGCAGTACTTC
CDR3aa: CAISGDSYEQYF

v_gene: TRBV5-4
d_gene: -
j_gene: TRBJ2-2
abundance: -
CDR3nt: TGTGCCAGCACCCCGAGCCGAGGCCAGGGGAACACCGGGGAGCTGTTTTTT
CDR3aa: CASTPSRGQGNTGELFF

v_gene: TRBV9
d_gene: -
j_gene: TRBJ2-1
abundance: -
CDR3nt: TGTGCCAGCAGCGCCTCGGGTTCGCCCCGTTACAATGAGCAGTTCTTC
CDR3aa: CASSASGSPRYNEQFF

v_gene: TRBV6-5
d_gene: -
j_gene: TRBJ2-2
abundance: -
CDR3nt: TGTGCCAGCAGCGCCCGACAGCACACCGGGGAGCTGTTTTTT
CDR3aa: CASSARQHTGELFF

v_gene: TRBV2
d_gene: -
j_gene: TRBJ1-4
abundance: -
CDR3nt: TGTGCCGACTGTGTTAGTCCTAATGAAAAACTGTTTTTT
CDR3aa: CADCVSPNEKLFF

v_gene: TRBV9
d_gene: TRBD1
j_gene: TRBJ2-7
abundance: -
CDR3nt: TGTGCCAGCAGCGTGGGACAGGGCCACCTGCGGGAGCAGTACTTC
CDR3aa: CASSVGQGHLREQYF

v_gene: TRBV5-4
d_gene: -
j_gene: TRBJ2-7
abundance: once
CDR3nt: TGTGCCAGCAGCTTGTCACTCGGTGACAGTGTTTCCTACGAGCAGTACTTC
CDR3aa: CASSLSLGDSVSYEQYF

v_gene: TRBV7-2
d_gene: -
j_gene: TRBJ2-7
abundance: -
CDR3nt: TGTGCCAGCAGCTCCGCCTACGAGCAGTACTTC
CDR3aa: CASSSAYEQYF

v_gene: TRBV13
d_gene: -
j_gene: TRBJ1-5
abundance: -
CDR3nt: TGTGCCAGCAGCTTAGGGCAGGGTGGTCAGCCCCAGCATTTT
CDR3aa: CASSLGQGGQPQHF

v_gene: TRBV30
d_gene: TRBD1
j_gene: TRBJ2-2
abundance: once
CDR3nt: TGTGCCTGGAGTGTAGCGGACAGGGCGACAGGGGAGCTGTTTTTT
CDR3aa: CAWSVADRATGELFF

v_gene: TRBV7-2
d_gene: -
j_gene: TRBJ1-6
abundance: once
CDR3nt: TGTGCCAGCAGCTTGTTCCGGGGAGGCCGGGATTCACCCCTCCACTTT
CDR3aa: CASSLFRGGRDSPLHF

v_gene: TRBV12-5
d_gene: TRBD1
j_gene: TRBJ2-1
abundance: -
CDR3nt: TGTGCTAGTGGTTCTGGACAGGGATTTGGCAATGAGCAGTTCTTC
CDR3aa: CASGSGQGFGNEQFF

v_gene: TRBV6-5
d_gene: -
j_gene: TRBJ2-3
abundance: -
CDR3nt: TGTGCCAGCAGTACGACCGGGGGTACGCAGTATTTT
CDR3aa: CASSTTGGTQYF

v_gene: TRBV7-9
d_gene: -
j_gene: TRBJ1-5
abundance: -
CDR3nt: TGTGCCAGCACCCAATCAGGGGCGAACAATCAGCCCCAGCATTTT
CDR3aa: CASTQSGANNQPQHF

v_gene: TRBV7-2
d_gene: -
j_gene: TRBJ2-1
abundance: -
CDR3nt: TGTGCCAGCAGCTTAGAAGGGGGCTCCTACAATGAGCAGTTCTTC
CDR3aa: CASSLEGGSYNEQFF

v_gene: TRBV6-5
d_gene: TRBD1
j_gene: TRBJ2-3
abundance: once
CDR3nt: TGTGCCAGCAGCCCGGACAGGGTTTCCGATACGCAGTATTTT
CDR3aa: CASSPDRVSDTQYF

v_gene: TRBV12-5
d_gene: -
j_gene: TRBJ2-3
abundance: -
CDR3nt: TGTGCTAGTGGGGGGGACAAGGGAACTAGCACAGATACGCAGTATTTT
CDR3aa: CASGGDKGTSTDTQYF

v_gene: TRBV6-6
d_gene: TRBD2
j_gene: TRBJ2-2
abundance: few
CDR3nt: TGTGCCAGCAGAACGACTAGCGGAAGGACCGGGGAGCTGTTTTTT
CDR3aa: CASRTTSGRTGELFF

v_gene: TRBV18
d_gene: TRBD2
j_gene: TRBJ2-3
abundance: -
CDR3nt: TGTGCCAGCTCACCATTCCAGCGGGAAGATACGCAGTATTTT
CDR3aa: CASSPFQREDTQYF

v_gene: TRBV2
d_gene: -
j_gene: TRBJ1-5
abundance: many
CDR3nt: TGTGCCAGCAGGGCAGGTTTAAGCAATCAGCCCCAGCATTTT
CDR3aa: CASRAGLSNQPQHF

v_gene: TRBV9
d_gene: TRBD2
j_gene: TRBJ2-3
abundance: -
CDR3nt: TGTGCCAGCAGCAACGGGACTAGCGGGTTCACAGATACGCAGTATTTT
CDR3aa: CASSNGTSGFTDTQYF

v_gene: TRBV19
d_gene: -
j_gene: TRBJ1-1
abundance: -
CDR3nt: TGTGCCAGTAGTATTGTCAGGAACACTGAAGCTTTCTTT
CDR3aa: CASSIVRNTEAFF

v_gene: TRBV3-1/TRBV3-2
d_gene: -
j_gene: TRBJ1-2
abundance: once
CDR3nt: TGTGCCAGCAGCCAAGGGGGCGGAACGCATGGCTACACCTTC
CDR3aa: CASSQGGGTHGYTF

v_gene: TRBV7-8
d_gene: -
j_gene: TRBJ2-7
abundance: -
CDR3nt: TGTGCCAGCAGCCCTAGAAATGTCCCCGCAGGGGACTCCTACGAGCAGTACTTC
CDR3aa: CASSPRNVPAGDSYEQYF

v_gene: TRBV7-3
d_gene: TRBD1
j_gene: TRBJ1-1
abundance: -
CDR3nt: TGTGCCAGCAGCTTCGGACAGGGGAACACTGAAGCTTTCTTT
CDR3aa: CASSFGQGNTEAFF

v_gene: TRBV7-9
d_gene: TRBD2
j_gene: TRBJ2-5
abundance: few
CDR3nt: TGTGCCACCAGGGGTGCGGGGGGAGAGACCCAGTACTTC
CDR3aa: CATRGAGGETQYF

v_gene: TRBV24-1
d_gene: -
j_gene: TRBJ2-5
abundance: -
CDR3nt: TGTGCCACCAGTGATTCCCGGGCGGGCCAAGAGACCCAGTACTTC
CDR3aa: CATSDSRAGQETQYF

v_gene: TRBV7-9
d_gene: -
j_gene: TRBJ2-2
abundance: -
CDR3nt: TGTGCCAGCAGCTTCGGGACAACGCCGAACACCGGGGAGCTGTTTTTT
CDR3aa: CASSFGTTPNTGELFF

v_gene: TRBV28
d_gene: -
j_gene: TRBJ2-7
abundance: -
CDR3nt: TGTGCCAGCAGTTTCGCCGGCGGGTCCCACGAGCAGTACTTC
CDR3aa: CASSFAGGSHEQYF

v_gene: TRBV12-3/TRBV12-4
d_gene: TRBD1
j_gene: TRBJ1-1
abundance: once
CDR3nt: TGTGCCAGCAGCCGAGACAGGGGTACTGAAGCTTTCTTT
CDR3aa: CASSRDRGTEAFF

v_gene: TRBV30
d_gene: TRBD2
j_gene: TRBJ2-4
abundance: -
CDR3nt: TGTGCCTGGAGTATCCGGGAGGGGACCATTCAGTACTTC
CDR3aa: CAWSIREGTIQYF

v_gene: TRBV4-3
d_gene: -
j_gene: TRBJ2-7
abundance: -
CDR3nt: TGCGCCAGCAGCCAGGACGGACTTTCCCAGCAGTACTTC
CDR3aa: CASSQDGLSQQYF

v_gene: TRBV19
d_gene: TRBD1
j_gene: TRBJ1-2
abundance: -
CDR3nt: TGTGCCAGTAGAACTCCATTGGACAGGGGGCCGGATGGCTACACCTTC
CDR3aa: CASRTPLDRGPDGYTF

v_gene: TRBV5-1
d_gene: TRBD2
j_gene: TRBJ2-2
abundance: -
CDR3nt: TGCGCCAGCAAGGCTAGCGGGAGCGCCGGGGAGCTGTTTTTT
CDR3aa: CASKASGSAGELFF

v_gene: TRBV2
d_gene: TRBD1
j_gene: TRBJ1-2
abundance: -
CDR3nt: TGTGCCAGCAGGCTAACCGGGACAGGGGGATTGGGCTACACCTTC
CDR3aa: CASRLTGTGGLGYTF

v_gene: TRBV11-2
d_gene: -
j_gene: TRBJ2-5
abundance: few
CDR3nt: TGTGCCAGCAGCTTAAGTGGCAGGAGGGGAGAGACCCAGTACTTC
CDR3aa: CASSLSGRRGETQYF

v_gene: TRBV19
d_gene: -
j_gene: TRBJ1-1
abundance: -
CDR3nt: TGTGCCAGTATGGGGAGGAGGTCCTTGAACACTGAAGCTTTCTTT
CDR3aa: CASMGRRSLNTEAFF

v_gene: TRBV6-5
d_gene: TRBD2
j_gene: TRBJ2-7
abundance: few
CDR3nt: TGTGCCAGTTACTATAGGGGAGGGGCCTCCTACGAGCAGTACTTC
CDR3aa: CASYYRGGASYEQYF

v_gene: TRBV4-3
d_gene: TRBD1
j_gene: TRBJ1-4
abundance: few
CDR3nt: TGCGCCAGCAGCCAAGAGACAGGGGGCATGGGGGGTAATGAAAAACTGTTTTTT
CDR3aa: CASSQETGGMGGNEKLFF